The 4 T cell receptor beta chains in this list originate from one sample, sequenced in a study of early T cells in non-severe SARS-CoV-2 infection. TCRdb ran MiXCR on the 5' RACE reads and lists one entry per CDR3 protein. The sample contains 85,000 to 100,000 distinct CDR3 sequences, approximately 10% of which appear only once. The source material was whole blood, sampled at baseline. The receptor source for this set is an adult who was a healthcare worker with PCR-confirmed SARS-CoV-2 infection or an uninfected control (not recorded which).

This clonotype was picked up a small number of times. This chain joins TRBV18 and TRBJ2-7; 11 bases are shared with TRBD2. Looked up from germline, CDR1 is KGHSH and CDR2 is LQKENI. J was trimmed by 2 bases and V by 5 bases; bases with no gene match: 5. This CDR3 comprises 15 residues. Written as DNA, the CDR3 is TGTGCCAGCTCAAGGGGACTAGCGGAACCCTACGAGCAGTACTTC. Protein: CASSRGLAEPYEQYF.

This clonotype has at least ten counts. V and J are TRBV25-1 and TRBJ2-7; D might be TRBD2 (5 bases). V lost 7 bases, J lost 6 bases, and 13 bases lay in between. The germline V gene encodes CDR1 MGHDK and CDR2 SYGVNS. The CDR3 covers 12 residues. Here the CDR3 reads CASMRSGGEQYF. CDR3 bases: TGTGCCAGCATGAGATCAGGAGGCGAGCAGTACTTC.

J is TRBJ1-1 and V is TRBV4-2, with TRBD1 matching over 8 bases. The V gene end was trimmed by 3 bases and the J gene end by 1 base; junction bases not matched to a gene: 4. Germline-derived CDR1 and CDR2 are LGHNA and YNFKEQ. This CDR3 comprises 15 residues. The CDR3 loop reads CASSHLQGGNTEAFF. CDR3 bases: TGTGCCAGCAGCCACCTACAGGGGGGGAACACTGAAGCTTTCTTT.

The V gene is TRBV6-5, the J gene TRBJ2-3; no clear D. V was trimmed by 5 bases and J by 0 bases, leaving 15 bases between them. CDR1 is MNHEY, CDR2 SVGAGI, per germline. The CDR3 sequence is 16 residues long. Here the CDR3 reads CASSPGRRASTDTQYF. The CDR3, as DNA: TGTGCCAGCAGTCCTGGACGGCGCGCTAGCACAGATACGCAGTATTTT.